In its sample, the clone carrying this T cell receptor (beta chain) was seen a few times. Its antigen remains unknown. The data stem from a study of T-cell memory formation after mild COVID-19. Study summary: Clusters of TCRs were largely donor specific. Study-wide points: Among clones contracting day 15 to 85, CD4/CD8 was balanced, whereas later expanders leaned CD4+.

Per germline, CDR1 SGHNT and CDR2 YENEEA. Trimming cost V 4 bases and J 2 bases; bases outside gene matches: 6. The CDR3 is 16 amino acids. TCRalpha and TCRbeta libraries used 5'RACE with constant-segment primers and UMIs. Each CDR3 protein gets one entry after TCRdb re-called the 5' RACE reads with MiXCR. The sample includes about 350,000 distinct CDR3 sequences, roughly an eighth of them seen just once. The material sequenced was PBMCs or a T cell subset sorted from them (not recorded which). This TCR derives from a man between 18 and 35 years old who had mild COVID-19 (a few samples of this study predate the infection). Cell type and time point are not known. The chain has TRBV11-3 and TRBJ2-3; TRBD2 aligns across 10 bases. This CDR3 reads CASSSGLAASTDTQYF. DNA of the CDR3: TGTGCCAGCAGCTCTGGACTAGCGGCGTCCACAGATACGCAGTATTTT.